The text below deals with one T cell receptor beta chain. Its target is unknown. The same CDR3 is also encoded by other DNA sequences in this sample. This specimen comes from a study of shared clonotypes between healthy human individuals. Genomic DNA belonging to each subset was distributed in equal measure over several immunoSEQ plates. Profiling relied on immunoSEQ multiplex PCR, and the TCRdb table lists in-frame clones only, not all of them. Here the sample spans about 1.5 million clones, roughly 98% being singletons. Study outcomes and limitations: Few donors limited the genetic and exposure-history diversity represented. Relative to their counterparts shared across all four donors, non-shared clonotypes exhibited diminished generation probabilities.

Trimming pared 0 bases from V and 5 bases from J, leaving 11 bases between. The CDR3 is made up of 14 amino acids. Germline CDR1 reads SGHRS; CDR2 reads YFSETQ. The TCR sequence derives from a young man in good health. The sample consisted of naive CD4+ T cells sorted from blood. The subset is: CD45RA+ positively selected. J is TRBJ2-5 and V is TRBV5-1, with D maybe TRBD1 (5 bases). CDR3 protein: CASSLVRVGETQYF. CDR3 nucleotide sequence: TGCGCCAGCAGCTTGGTCAGGGTTGGCGAGACCCAGTACTTC.